This paragraph covers one T cell receptor beta chain sequence. What it binds is unknown. This entry is derived from a study of regulatory T cells in long-lasting Graves disease. Relying on iRepertoire HTBI primers and Arm-PCR of CDR3 regions, the team built TCR beta libraries. TCRdb re-analysed the multiplex PCR reads in MiXCR, keeping a single row per CDR3 protein. The table shows about 460,000 distinct CDR3 sequences, with under 25% occurring only once. This CDR3 comprises 17 residues. Germline-derived CDR1 and CDR2 are LNHDA and SQIVND (reference sequence). V was pared by 6 bases and J by 5 bases, with 15 bases of the junction left unmatched. General study points: Whereas new patients shared some 990 public clonotypes, persistent patients shared more, at 2,500 to 3,500.

Time point in this sample: persistent/refractory GD, antithyroid drugs over 5 years with positive TRAb. Isolated PBMC RNA provided the starting material for the TCR library. The source is a female donor with Graves disease. Sequencing was performed on peripheral blood mononuclear cells (PBMCs), taken when the disease was refractory, from a patient treated with antithyroid drugs. V is TRBV19 and J is TRBJ1-2; TRBD1 matches at 10 bases. The CDR3 DNA sequence: TGTGCCAGTAGGCCGGGACAGGGGCGAAGTTTATCGTATGGCTACACCTTC. Protein product: CASRPGQGRSLSYGYTF.